The entry that follows covers one T cell receptor beta chain sequence. This specimen comes from a study of PD-L1 blockade in urothelial cancer. CDR3 size: 14 residues. CDR1 is MDHEN and CDR2 is SYDVKM in the germline V gene. V was pared by 7 bases and J by 2 bases, with 5 bases of the junction left unmatched. TCRdb's table, derived via immunoSEQ multiplex PCR, lists solely in-frame clones and lacks some. Of 85,000 to 95,000 clones listed, roughly 90% were seen once; the top ten hold around 1%. As to time point: pretreatment peripheral blood. The sequences come from PBMCs, collected around atezolizumab (anti-PD-L1) treatment. The chain joins TRBV28 to TRBJ1-2, with 9 bases that match TRBD1. This TCR derives from a woman over 75 with urothelial cancer. The CDR3 sequence is CASILGTGNYGYTF. The CDR3 nucleotides are TGTGCCAGCATTCTGGGGACAGGGAACTATGGCTACACCTTC.